This T cell receptor beta chain was identified in a study of T cells in localized non-small cell lung cancer. Worth noting for this clone: Its antigen is undetermined.

The data were produced by immunoSEQ multiplex PCR, yet TCRdb's version contains in-frame clones alone and is incomplete. The sample carries roughly 70,000 clones, roughly nine tenths recorded once. Whole-study results and caveats: One tumor region alone was sequenced, and heterogeneity therefore remains possible.

The TCR comes from a male donor older than 55 with stage III squamous cell lung carcinoma. Source: peripheral blood, taken before any cancer treatment.

The CDR3 DNA is TGTGCCAGCAGTCCGGGACTAGCGGGGGGCTACGAGCAGTACGTC. Residues: CASSPGLAGGYEQYV. This rearrangement joins TRBV11-2 to TRBJ2-7; 15 positions agree with TRBD2. CDR1 and CDR2 from the germline V gene are SGHAT and FQNNGV. J lost 3 bases, V lost 6 bases, and 3 bases had no gene match. CDR3 length equals 15 residues.